These 31 T cell receptor beta chains were sequenced from one sample in a study of blood T cell repertoires in COVID-19. Sequencing used immunoSEQ multiplex PCR; TCRdb keeps in-frame clones, though not all of them. The sample contains 150,000 to 200,000 clones, 80% to 85% of which appear only once. The specimen was peripheral blood. These receptors came from a middle-aged woman with acute or convalescent COVID-19.

The V and J genes are TRBV28 and TRBJ1-6; no reliable D call. CDR3 length: 12 amino acids. V was pared by 11 bases and J by 0 bases, with 5 bases between. Germline V gives CDR1 MDHEN, CDR2 SYDVKM. The CDR3 sequence is CAGSSYNSPLHF. The CDR3 DNA reads TGTGCCGGTAGCTCCTATAATTCACCCCTCCACTTT.

V and J are TRBV27 and TRBJ1-1; weak D call: TRBD1 (6 bases). This CDR3 region has 16 residues. Germline lookup yields CDR1 MNHEY and CDR2 SMNVEV (reference sequence). V was cut by 5 bases and J by 1 base, with 17 bases left in between. Written as DNA, the CDR3 is TGTGCCAGCAGTATGACGTGGACAGCGAGGAACACTGAAGCTTTCTTT. This translates into CASSMTWTARNTEAFF.

The V gene is TRBV6-5, the J gene TRBJ1-1, with D possibly being TRBD1 (5 bases). Trimming removed 10 bases from V and 4 bases from J, with 13 bases in between. Germline V lookup: CDR1 MNHEY, CDR2 SVGAGI. The CDR3 is made up of 12 amino acids. CDR3 sequence: CATKGYRTEAFF. The CDR3 nucleotides read TGTGCCACCAAGGGGTACCGCACTGAAGCTTTCTTT.

This chain joins TRBV19 and TRBJ1-5; D is unresolved. This CDR3 has 15 amino acids. Germline V gene data show CDR1 as LNHDA and CDR2 as SQIVND (reference sequence). Trimming cost V 3 bases and J 3 bases, with 12 bases left between them. CDR3 region: CASSMGVPLNQPQHF. Here the CDR3 DNA reads TGTGCCAGTAGTATGGGCGTGCCCCTCAATCAGCCCCAGCATTTT.

This clone was recorded many times. The chain recombines TRBV2 with TRBJ1-2; maybe TRBD1 (5 bases). Per germline, CDR1 SNHLY and CDR2 FYNNEI. Trimming shortened V by 7 bases and J by 3 bases, and 12 bases separated the two germline ends. CDR3 length: 13 residues. CDR3 nucleotide sequence: TGTGCCAGCACACTGGGAGGGGACTATGGCTACACCTTC. This sequence encodes CASTLGGDYGYTF.

In regard to this clone: One junction end disagrees with the germline gene, perhaps due to a read error. This sequence joins TRBV2 and TRBJ2-7; 7 nucleotides align to TRBD2. The V gene's germline CDR1 is SNHLY and CDR2 FYNNEI. The length of the CDR3 is 12 residues. The CDR3 loop reads CASSERPTSWIF. CDR3 in DNA: TGTGCCAGCAGTGAGAGGCCGACTAGCTGGATTTTC.

This clone showed up many times. This rearrangement joins TRBV5-1 to TRBJ2-1, with TRBD2 matching over 9 bases. The CDR3 sequence is 15 residues long. V shed 0 bases, J shed 9 bases, and the junction held 7 bases outside the gene matches. The germline V gene has CDR1 SGHRS and CDR2 YFSETQ. The CDR3 DNA reads as TGCGCCAGCAGCTTGGGTTCGGGACTAGCTGGTGAGCAGTTCTTC. It yields the protein CASSLGSGLAGEQFF.

This sequence joins TRBV29-1 and TRBJ2-7; no definite D call. Trimming shortened V by 4 bases and J by 0 bases, and 10 bases separated the two germline ends. The CDR3 sequence is 13 residues long. The germline gives CDR1 SQVTM, CDR2 ANQGSEA. Written as DNA, the CDR3 is TGCAGCGTTGGGGCACCGAACTCCTACGAGCAGTACTTC. This translates into CSVGAPNSYEQYF.

This chain links TRBV18 with TRBJ1-1, with D unclear. Per the germline V gene, CDR1 is KGHSH and CDR2 is LQKENI. The CDR3 length is 13 residues. Trimming stripped 8 bases from V and 5 bases from J, with 15 bases between. DNA for the CDR3: TGTGCCAGCGAACCACCCGCCGGGACTGAAGCTTTCTTT. Amino acid sequence: CASEPPAGTEAFF.

The chain recombines TRBV5-4 with TRBJ2-1, with 10 positions matching TRBD2. The ends lost 4 bases at V and 9 bases at J; junction bases unmatched: 10. The CDR3 runs 15 residues. Germline CDR1 reads SGHNT; CDR2 reads YYREEE (reference sequence). The CDR3 protein is CASSDSGGASVEQFF. CDR3 coding DNA: TGTGCCAGCAGCGACAGCGGGGGGGCCTCCGTTGAGCAGTTCTTC.

The chain recombines TRBV7-2 with TRBJ1-2; 8 nucleotides line up with TRBD1. CDR1 and CDR2 (germline): SGHTA, FQGNSA. The ends lost 3 bases at V and 6 bases at J; junction bases unmatched: 6. The length of the CDR3 is 14 residues. As DNA, the CDR3 is TGTGCCAGCAGCTTGGGGGACAGGACCCATGGCTACACCTTC. Amino acids: CASSLGDRTHGYTF.

This clone was seen a single time. The J gene is TRBJ2-7, the V gene TRBV12-3 or TRBV12-4; 8 nucleotides match TRBD1. The CDR3 runs to 13 residues. With V trimmed by 6 bases and J by 6 bases, 7 bases remained unmatched. The CDR3 DNA reads as TGTGCCAGCAGATTATCAGGGGGCTCCGAGCAGTACTTC. This encodes CASRLSGGSEQYF.

The chain recombines TRBV5-6 with TRBJ1-5, with unresolved D. This CDR3 spans 15 amino acids. Germline CDR1 and CDR2: SGHDT and YYEEEE. V was pared by 0 bases and J by 2 bases, with 9 bases between. CDR3: CASSLGAQGNQPQHF. The CDR3 DNA is TGTGCCAGCAGCTTGGGGGCCCAGGGCAATCAGCCCCAGCATTTT.

The chain couples TRBV6-4 to TRBJ1-1; D unresolved. Trimming took off 6 bases at V and 0 bases at J, with 11 bases between the two ends. The CDR3 sequence is 14 residues long. Looked up from germline, CDR1 is MRHNA and CDR2 is SNTAGT. In nucleotides, the CDR3 is TGTGCCAGCAGGAACGGGGTTATGAACACTGAAGCTTTCTTT. It yields the protein CASRNGVMNTEAFF.

The chain is built from TRBV11-2 and TRBJ1-3; TRBD1 might be the D (5 bases). CDR3 size: 16 residues. V lost 2 bases and J lost 5, with 16 bases in between. Germline lookup yields CDR1 SGHAT and CDR2 FQNNGV. The CDR3 sequence: CASSLRPQGGRNTIYF. The CDR3 coding sequence is TGTGCCAGCAGCTTACGCCCCCAGGGAGGGCGAAACACCATATATTTT.

The rearrangement uses TRBV11-3 and TRBJ2-1; a possible D gene is TRBD2 (5 bases). The CDR3 sequence is 15 residues long. Germline-derived CDR1 and CDR2 are SGHNT and YENEEA. V gave up 5 bases and J gave up 4 bases, with 15 bases separating them. CDR3 sequence: CASSPNTGVYNEQFF. The CDR3 DNA sequence: TGTGCCAGCAGCCCAAACACCGGGGTATACAATGAGCAGTTCTTC.

The rearrangement joins TRBV5-1 to TRBJ2-1; D not resolved. Looked up from germline, CDR1 is SGHRS and CDR2 is YFSETQ. The CDR3 totals 14 residues. V lost 0 bases and J 4 bases, leaving 8 bases between the germline ends. The CDR3 sequence is CASSLDTGYNEQFF. In DNA, the CDR3 is TGCGCCAGCAGCTTGGATACCGGTTACAATGAGCAGTTCTTC.

The chain joins TRBV18 to TRBJ1-4, with D hard to call. V gave up 3 bases and J gave up 2 bases, with 13 bases separating them. Germline values: CDR1 KGHSH, CDR2 LQKENI. The CDR3 length is 16 residues. CDR3 in amino acids: CASSPLGLRTNEKLFF. The CDR3 DNA is TGTGCCAGCTCACCCCTCGGGTTAAGGACTAATGAAAAACTGTTTTTT.

The V gene is TRBV3-1 (or the pseudogene TRBV3-2), the J gene TRBJ2-7, with TRBD2 identical over 13 bases. With V trimmed by 5 bases and J by 5 bases, 3 bases remained unmatched. The CDR3 contains 14 residues. Germline V gives CDR1 LGHDT, CDR2 YNNKEL (reference sequence). This CDR3 is CASSETSGRDEQYF. The CDR3 DNA sequence: TGTGCCAGCAGCGAAACTAGCGGGAGGGACGAGCAGTACTTC.

This rearrangement joins TRBV6-5 to TRBJ1-5; 10 bases are shared with TRBD1. V trimming: 5 bases; J trimming: 4 bases; junction bases outside the gene matches: 5. Germline V gives CDR1 MNHEY, CDR2 SVGAGI. There are 15 residues in the CDR3. The CDR3 region has the DNA TGTGCCAGCAGTACCCGGGACAGGGGTAATCAGCCCCAGCATTTT. This encodes CASSTRDRGNQPQHF.

The chain is built from TRBV15 and TRBJ2-7; D perhaps matches TRBD2 (6 bases). CDR1 is LNHNV and CDR2 is YYDKDF in the germline V gene (reference sequence). The CDR3 length is 13 residues. V lost 0 bases to trimming and J lost 6 bases, with 9 bases between them. The chain's CDR3 is CATSRDMGGEQYF. As DNA, the CDR3 is TGTGCCACCAGCAGAGATATGGGGGGCGAGCAGTACTTC.

The table lists this clone with a few counts. The CDR3 here is CASSESGDTTGELFF. The CDR3 region has the DNA TGTGCCAGCAGCGAAAGCGGGGACACCACCGGGGAGCTGTTTTTT. The J gene is TRBJ2-2, the V gene TRBV9; D might be TRBD2 (7 bases). V was shortened by 3 bases and J by 4 bases, with 13 bases between the two germline ends. This CDR3 comprises 15 residues. From germline, CDR1 is SGDLS and CDR2 YYNGEE.

A remark on this clone: One end of the junction varies from germline; a read error may be responsible. The chain carries TRBV28 and TRBJ2-4, with D tentatively TRBD1 (5 bases). The CDR3 is 12 amino acids. The germline gives CDR1 MDHEN, CDR2 SYDVKM. CDR3 DNA sequence: TGTGCCAGCAGTTTTTTGGGGCCCGCAGCCAACTTC. Encoded protein: CASSFLGPAANF.

On this clone: In the same sample, other DNA sequences code for this CDR3. The rearrangement uses TRBV7-2 and TRBJ1-4, with a tentative D call TRBD1 (5 bases). V dropped 1 base and J dropped 2 bases, with 8 bases sitting between them. The germline gives CDR1 SGHTA, CDR2 FQGNSA. This CDR3 has 15 residues. The CDR3 loop is CASSLGGGTNEKLFF. CDR3 coding DNA: TGTGCCAGCAGCTTAGGCGGGGGGACTAATGAAAAACTGTTTTTT.

The rearrangement joins TRBV30 to TRBJ2-7, with TRBD1 as a possible D gene (5 bases). The CDR3 runs to 15 residues. CDR1 is GTSNPN, CDR2 SVGIG, per germline (reference sequence). The V end lost 3 bases, the J end lost 10 bases, and 25 bases lay between the germline ends. For the CDR3, the DNA is TGTGCCTGGAGCCAACACGGCATGGGTGAGGACAAACAGTACTTC. Residues: CAWSQHGMGEDKQYF.

This rearrangement joins TRBV29-1 to TRBJ1-3; TRBD1 might be the D (6 bases). The germline V and J ends were trimmed by 5 bases and 4 bases, with 21 bases remaining between them. CDR3 length: 16 residues. The germline V gene has CDR1 SQVTM and CDR2 ANQGSEA. CDR3 protein: CSVPPTGGASGNTIYF. CDR3 bases: TGCAGCGTTCCCCCGACAGGTGGGGCTTCAGGAAACACCATATATTTT.

The chain links TRBV28 to TRBJ1-3; no clear D. Per germline, CDR1 MDHEN and CDR2 SYDVKM. This CDR3 is 15 amino acids long. V was trimmed by 5 bases and J by 0 bases, leaving 11 bases between them. CDR3 DNA sequence: TGTGCCAGCAGTCCCGCCTCTAGCTCTGGAAACACCATATATTTT. Its translation: CASSPASSSGNTIYF.

The chain joins TRBV29-1 to TRBJ2-3; a weak D match, TRBD1 (6 bases). Trimming took 7 bases from V and 1 from J, leaving 9 bases between them. Germline V gene sequence: CDR1 SQVTM, CDR2 ANQGSEA. This CDR3 is 12 amino acids long. For the CDR3, the DNA is TGCAGCGCCAACAGGGGCACAGATACGCAGTATTTT. Its translation: CSANRGTDTQYF.

The J gene is TRBJ1-1, the V gene TRBV28, with D tentatively TRBD1 (5 bases). In germline, CDR1 is MDHEN, CDR2 SYDVKM. V lost 2 bases to trimming and J lost 6 bases, with 13 bases between them. CDR3 length: 14 amino acids. The CDR3 DNA follows: TGTGCCAGCAGTTTACCGGGGGGAGTGGCTGAAGCTTTCTTT. It translates to CASSLPGGVAEAFF.

The CDR3 nucleotides read TGTGCCATCCGTGGACAAAGCTACGAGCAGTACTTC. As protein: CAIRGQSYEQYF. The rearrangement uses TRBV10-3 and TRBJ2-7, with D tentatively TRBD1 (5 bases). Looked up from germline, CDR1 is ENHRY and CDR2 is SYGVKD. The CDR3 runs to 12 residues. V was clipped by 8 bases and J by 3 bases, with 11 bases between them.

The chain couples TRBV9 to TRBJ2-5, with 8 bases that match TRBD1. Germline V gene sequence: CDR1 SGDLS, CDR2 YYNGEE. The CDR3 spans 14 residues. V lost 2 bases to trimming and J lost 5 bases; unmatched junction nucleotides: 5. The CDR3 spells CASSVATGAETQYF. The CDR3 bases are TGTGCCAGCAGCGTGGCGACAGGGGCGGAGACCCAGTACTTC.